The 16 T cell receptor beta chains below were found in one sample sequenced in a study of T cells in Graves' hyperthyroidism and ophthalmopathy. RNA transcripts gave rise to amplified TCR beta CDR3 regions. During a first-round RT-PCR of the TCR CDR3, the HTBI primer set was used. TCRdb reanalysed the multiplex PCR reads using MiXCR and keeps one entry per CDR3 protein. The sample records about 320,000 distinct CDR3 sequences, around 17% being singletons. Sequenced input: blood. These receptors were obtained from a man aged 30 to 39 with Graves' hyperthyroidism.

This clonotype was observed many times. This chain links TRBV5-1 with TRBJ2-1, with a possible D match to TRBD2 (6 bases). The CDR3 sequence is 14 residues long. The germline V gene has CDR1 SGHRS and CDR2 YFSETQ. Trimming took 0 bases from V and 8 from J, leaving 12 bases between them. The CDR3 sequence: CASSLEGGVDEQFF. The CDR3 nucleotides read TGCGCCAGCAGCTTGGAGGGCGGGGTGGATGAGCAGTTCTTC.

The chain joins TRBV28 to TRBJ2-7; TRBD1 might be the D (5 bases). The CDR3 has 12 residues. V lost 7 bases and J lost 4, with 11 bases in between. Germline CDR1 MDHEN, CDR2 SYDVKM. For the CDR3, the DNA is TGTGCCAGCAAGCCCCAGGGTTACGAGCAGTACTTC. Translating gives CASKPQGYEQYF.

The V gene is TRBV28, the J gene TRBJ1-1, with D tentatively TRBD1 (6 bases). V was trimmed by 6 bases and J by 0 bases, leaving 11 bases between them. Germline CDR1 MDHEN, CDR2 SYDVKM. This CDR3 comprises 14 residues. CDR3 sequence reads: CASRKGGLNTEAFF. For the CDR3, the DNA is TGTGCCAGCAGGAAGGGGGGGTTGAACACTGAAGCTTTCTTT.

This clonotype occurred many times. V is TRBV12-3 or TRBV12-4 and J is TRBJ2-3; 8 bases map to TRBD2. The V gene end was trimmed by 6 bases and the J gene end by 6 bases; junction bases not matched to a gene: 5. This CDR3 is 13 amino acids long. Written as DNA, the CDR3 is TGTGCCAGCAGCGGGACTAGGAAGGATACGCAGTATTTT. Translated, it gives CASSGTRKDTQYF.

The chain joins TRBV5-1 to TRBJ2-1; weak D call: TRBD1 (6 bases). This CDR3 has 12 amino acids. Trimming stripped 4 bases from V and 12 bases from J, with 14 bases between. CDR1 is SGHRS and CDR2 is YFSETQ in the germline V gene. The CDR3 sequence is CASSPDSEMQFF. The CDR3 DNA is TGCGCCAGCAGCCCGGACAGTGAGATGCAGTTCTTC.

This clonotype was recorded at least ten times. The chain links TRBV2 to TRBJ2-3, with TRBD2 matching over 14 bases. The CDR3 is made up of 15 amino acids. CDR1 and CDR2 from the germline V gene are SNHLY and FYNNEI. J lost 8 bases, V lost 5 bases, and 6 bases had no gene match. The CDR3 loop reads CASSPWGLAGVTQYF. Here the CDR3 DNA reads TGTGCCAGCAGTCCTTGGGGACTAGCGGGAGTTACGCAGTATTTT. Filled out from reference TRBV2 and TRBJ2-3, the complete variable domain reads EPEVTQTPSHQVTQMGQEVILRCVPISNHLYFYWYRQILGQKVEFLVSFYNNEISEKSEIFDDQFSVERPDGSNFTLKIRSTKLEDSAMYFCASSPWGLAGVTQYFGPGTRLTVL.

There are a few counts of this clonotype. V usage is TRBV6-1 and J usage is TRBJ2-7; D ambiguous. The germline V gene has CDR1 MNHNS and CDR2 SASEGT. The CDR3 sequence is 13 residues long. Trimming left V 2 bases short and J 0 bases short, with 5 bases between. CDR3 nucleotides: TGTGCCAGCAGTGAACAGAGCTCCTACGAGCAGTACTTC. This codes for CASSEQSSYEQYF.

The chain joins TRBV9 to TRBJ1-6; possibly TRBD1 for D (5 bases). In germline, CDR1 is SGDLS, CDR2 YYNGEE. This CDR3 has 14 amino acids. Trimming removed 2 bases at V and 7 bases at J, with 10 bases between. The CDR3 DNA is TGTGCCAGCAGCGTGCAGGGTAGCAATTCACCCCTCCACTTT. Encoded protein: CASSVQGSNSPLHF.

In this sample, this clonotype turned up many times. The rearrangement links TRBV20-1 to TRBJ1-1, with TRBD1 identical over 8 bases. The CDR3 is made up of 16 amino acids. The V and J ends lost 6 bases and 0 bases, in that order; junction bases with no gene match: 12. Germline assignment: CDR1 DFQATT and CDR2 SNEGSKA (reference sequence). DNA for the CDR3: TGCAGTGCGAGTCAGACCCTCAGGGGGCTGAACACTGAAGCTTTCTTT. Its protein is CSASQTLRGLNTEAFF.

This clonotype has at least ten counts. The CDR3 sequence is CASTGGPSYEQYF. Here the CDR3 DNA reads TGTGCCAGCACGGGCGGACCGTCCTACGAGCAGTACTTC. This chain joins TRBV6-1 and TRBJ2-7, with unresolved D. The CDR3 is 13 residues long. The germline V gene encodes CDR1 MNHNS and CDR2 SASEGT. Trimming shortened V by 7 bases and J by 1 base, and 11 bases separated the two germline ends.

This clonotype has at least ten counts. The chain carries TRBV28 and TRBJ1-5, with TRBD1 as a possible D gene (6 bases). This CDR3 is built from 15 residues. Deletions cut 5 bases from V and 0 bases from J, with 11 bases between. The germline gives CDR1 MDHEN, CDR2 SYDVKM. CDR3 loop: CASSGTPYSNQPQHF. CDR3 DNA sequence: TGTGCCAGCAGTGGGACACCTTATAGCAATCAGCCCCAGCATTTT.

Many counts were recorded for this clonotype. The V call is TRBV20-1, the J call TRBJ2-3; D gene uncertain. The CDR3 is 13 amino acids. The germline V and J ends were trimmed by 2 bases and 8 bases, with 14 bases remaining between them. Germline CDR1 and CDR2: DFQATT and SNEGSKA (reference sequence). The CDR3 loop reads CSARQESHGTQYF. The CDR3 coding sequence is TGCAGTGCTAGACAGGAAAGCCATGGTACGCAGTATTTT.

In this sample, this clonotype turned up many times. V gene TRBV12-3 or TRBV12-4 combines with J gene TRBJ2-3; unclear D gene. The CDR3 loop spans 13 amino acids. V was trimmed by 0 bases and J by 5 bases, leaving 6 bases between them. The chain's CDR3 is CASSLAHLDTQYF. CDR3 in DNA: TGTGCCAGCAGTTTAGCCCATCTAGATACGCAGTATTTT.

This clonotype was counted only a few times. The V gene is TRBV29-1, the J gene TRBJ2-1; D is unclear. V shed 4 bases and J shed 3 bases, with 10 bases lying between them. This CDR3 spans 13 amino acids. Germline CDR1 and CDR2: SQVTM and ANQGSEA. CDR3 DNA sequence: TGCAGCGTTGCCCCTAGGTTCTACAATGAGCAGTTCTTC. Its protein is CSVAPRFYNEQFF.

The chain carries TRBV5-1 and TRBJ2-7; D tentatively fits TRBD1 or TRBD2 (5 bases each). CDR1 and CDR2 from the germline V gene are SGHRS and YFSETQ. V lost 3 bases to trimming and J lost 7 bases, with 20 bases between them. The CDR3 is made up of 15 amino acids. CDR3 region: CASSYQTGPSREQYF. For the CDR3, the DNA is TGCGCCAGCAGCTACCAGACGGGACCCTCTAGGGAGCAGTACTTC.

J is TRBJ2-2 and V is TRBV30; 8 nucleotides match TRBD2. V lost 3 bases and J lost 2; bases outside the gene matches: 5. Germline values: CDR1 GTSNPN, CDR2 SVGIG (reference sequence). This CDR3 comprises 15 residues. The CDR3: CAWRRLARNTGELFF. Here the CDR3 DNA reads TGTGCCTGGAGGAGACTAGCGCGCAACACCGGGGAGCTGTTTTTT.